A single sample is the source of the 17 T cell receptor beta chains below, sequenced in a study of T cells in Graves' hyperthyroidism and ophthalmopathy. It was RNA transcripts that yielded the amplified TCR beta CDR3 regions. HTBI primers were employed in a first-round RT-PCR of the TCR CDR3. In TCRdb, the multiplex PCR reads were re-called with MiXCR into one record per CDR3 protein. The data contain approximately 560,000 distinct CDR3 sequences, around 14% of them singletons. Sample: blood. The receptor source for this set is a woman aged 25 to 39 with Graves' hyperthyroidism.

This clonotype was found a few times. The gene calls are TRBV12-3 or TRBV12-4 and TRBJ1-3; 7 bases are shared with TRBD1. This CDR3 is 12 amino acids long. The V segment lost 7 bases and the J segment 6 bases; nucleotides outside the gene matches: 3. CDR3 sequence (DNA): TGTGCCAGCACCAGGGGGGCAAACACCATATATTTT. It encodes CASTRGANTIYF.

V gene TRBV12-5 combines with J gene TRBJ1-5; unclear D gene. Germline lookup yields CDR1 LGHNT and CDR2 FRNRAP. Trimming left V 0 bases short and J 1 base short, with 10 bases between. The CDR3 spans 16 residues. CDR3 sequence: CASGLVLGMSNQPQHF. The CDR3 DNA sequence: TGTGCTAGTGGTTTGGTCCTGGGGATGAGCAATCAGCCCCAGCATTTT.

The genes are TRBV20-1 and TRBJ1-1; 8 bases agree with TRBD1. Germline V lookup: CDR1 DFQATT, CDR2 SNEGSKA (reference sequence). With 0 bases clipped from V and 0 bases from J, the junction kept 6 bases outside the gene matches. The length of the CDR3 is 16 residues. CDR3 amino acids: CSARDGGQVMNTEAFF. CDR3 DNA: TGCAGTGCTAGAGATGGGGGACAGGTCATGAACACTGAAGCTTTCTTT.

This clonotype occurred many times. This rearrangement joins TRBV28 to TRBJ2-3; 9 bases fit TRBD2. Germline CDR1 is MDHEN and CDR2 is SYDVKM. Trimming at V came to 9 bases and at J to 0 bases, leaving 10 bases not matched to a gene. The CDR3 totals 16 residues. The CDR3, as DNA: TGTGCCAGTGGGGCGACTAGCGGCTATAGCACAGATACGCAGTATTTT. Translating gives CASGATSGYSTDTQYF.

V is TRBV19 and J is TRBJ2-1; 9 nucleotides line up with TRBD2. This CDR3 contains 14 residues. V dropped 6 bases and J dropped 7; count of bases not matched to a gene: 7. Germline V gene data show CDR1 as LNHDA and CDR2 as SQIVND (reference sequence). DNA of the CDR3: TGTGCCAGTAGCAGTAGCGGGAGAGTGAATGAGCAGTTCTTC. Protein product: CASSSSGRVNEQFF.

This clonotype was observed many times. The chain combines TRBV12-3 or TRBV12-4 with TRBJ1-3, with a possible D match to TRBD1 (6 bases). Trimming cost V 3 bases and J 4 bases, with 22 bases left between them. The CDR3 runs 18 residues. CDR3 bases: TGTGCCAGCAGTTTTGGTTCGGTAGGGGGTCTATTGGGAAACACCATATATTTT. It is translated as CASSFGSVGGLLGNTIYF.

This clonotype was picked up many times. V gene TRBV10-3 combines with J gene TRBJ2-7; D unclear. V lost 6 bases and J 0 bases, leaving 12 bases between the germline ends. The CDR3 has 14 amino acids. Germline V CDR1 and CDR2: ENHRY, SYGVKD. The CDR3 here is CAIRGDSGSYEQYF. The CDR3 nucleotides read TGTGCCATCAGGGGCGACTCCGGCTCCTACGAGCAGTACTTC.

This clonotype has ten or more counts. The chain couples TRBV20-1 to TRBJ2-1, with 9 bases aligning to TRBD2. V was pared by 6 bases and J by 2 bases, with 8 bases of the junction left unmatched. This CDR3 is 15 amino acids long. From germline, CDR1 is DFQATT and CDR2 SNEGSKA (reference sequence). The CDR3 reads CSASSGSVTYNEQFF. DNA of the CDR3: TGCAGTGCCAGTAGCGGGAGTGTAACCTACAATGAGCAGTTCTTC.

This sequence joins TRBV20-1 and TRBJ2-1, with TRBD1 as a possible D gene (8 bases). Per the germline V gene, CDR1 is DFQATT and CDR2 is SNEGSKA (reference sequence). Deletions cut 5 bases from V and 0 bases from J, with 14 bases between. CDR3 length: 15 amino acids. The CDR3, as DNA: TGCAGTGCTCACAGGGGGGGTAGCTCCTACAATGAGCAGTTCTTC. Amino acid sequence: CSAHRGGSSYNEQFF.

The rearrangement joins TRBV4-1 to TRBJ2-7; TRBD2 aligns across 13 bases. Trimming removed 1 base from V and 7 bases from J; junction bases left unmatched: 10. CDR3 size: 17 residues. CDR1 and CDR2 from the germline V gene are MGHRA and YSYEKL. The DNA of the CDR3 is TGCGCCAGCAGCCAAGCAGGAACTAGCGGGAGGGCCGGTGAGCAGTACTTC. It codes for CASSQAGTSGRAGEQYF.

This CDR3 is CSARIPSNTGELFF. DNA of the CDR3: TGCAGTGCTAGGATCCCGAGTAACACCGGGGAGCTGTTTTTT. The genes are TRBV20-1 and TRBJ2-2; D unresolved. This CDR3 spans 14 amino acids. V lost 3 bases and J lost 2, with 10 bases in between. Germline CDR1 and CDR2: DFQATT and SNEGSKA (reference sequence).

This clonotype turned up a few times. The J gene is TRBJ2-1, the V gene TRBV12-3 or TRBV12-4, with 15 bases that match TRBD2. Losses at the gene ends were 1 base for V and 5 bases for J; bases not matched to a gene: 6. CDR3 length: 18 amino acids. Written as DNA, the CDR3 is TGTGCCAGCAGTTTAGTGGGACTAGCGGGAGGAGGGGACAATGAGCAGTTCTTC. It yields the protein CASSLVGLAGGGDNEQFF.

This clonotype was observed many times. In DNA form, the CDR3 reads TGTGCCAGCAGTATAGGGGGTCCCACCTACGAGCAGTACTTC. Translated: CASSIGGPTYEQYF. This sequence joins TRBV12-3 or TRBV12-4 and TRBJ2-7, with D possibly TRBD1 on 6 matching bases. V dropped 5 bases and J dropped 2 bases, with 13 bases sitting between them. This CDR3 is 14 amino acids long.

This clonotype was counted at least ten times. The rearrangement links TRBV12-3 or TRBV12-4 to TRBJ2-3, with 15 bases that match TRBD2. This CDR3 has 19 amino acids. J gave up 0 bases and V 4 bases, and 8 bases lay outside the gene matches. CDR3 sequence: CASSSWTSGRGPSTDTQYF. The CDR3 bases are TGTGCCAGCAGTTCCTGGACTAGCGGGAGGGGACCTAGCACAGATACGCAGTATTTT.

This clonotype appeared a few times. The chain recombines TRBV27 with TRBJ1-5; D uncertain. The CDR3 is 16 residues long. Per the germline V gene, CDR1 is MNHEY and CDR2 is SMNVEV (reference sequence). V was shortened by 4 bases and J by 1 base, with 14 bases between the two germline ends. The DNA for the CDR3 is TGTGCCAGCAGTTCGGCCCTCCCGGCCAGCAATCAGCCCCAGCATTTT. Its translation: CASSSALPASNQPQHF.

This clonotype was seen at least ten times. The CDR3 loop reads CASSQVRGSDEQFF. CDR3 DNA: TGTGCCAGCAGCCAAGTCAGGGGTTCGGATGAGCAGTTCTTC. The chain couples TRBV3-1 to TRBJ2-1, with D possibly TRBD1 on 6 matching bases. CDR3 length equals 14 residues. V lost 1 base and J lost 8, with 12 bases in between. Germline V lookup: CDR1 LGHDT, CDR2 YNNKEL (reference sequence).

CDR3 in amino acids: CATTGRANEKLFF. CDR3 sequence (DNA): TGTGCCACCACAGGGAGGGCTAATGAAAAACTGTTTTTT. The genes are TRBV25-1 and TRBJ1-4; D is perhaps TRBD1 (6 bases). Germline loops: CDR1 MGHDK, CDR2 SYGVNS. Trimming removed 10 bases from V and 3 bases from J, with 12 bases in between. The CDR3 is made up of 13 amino acids.